This T cell receptor beta chain came from a study of response to subunit inactivated influenza vaccine. Study-level results: Authors suggested few new T cells are recruited by each seasonal influenza vaccination.

The CDR3 has 12 residues. Per the germline V gene, CDR1 is SGHRS and CDR2 is YFSETQ. The germline V and J ends were trimmed by 4 bases and 9 bases, with 14 bases remaining between them. About this clonotype itself: Its target is unknown.

A single record per CDR3 protein comes from TCRdb applying MiXCR to the RT-PCR reads. The table shows 490,000 or so distinct CDR3 sequences, with roughly 8.2% occurring only once. This chain links TRBV5-1 with TRBJ2-7; D remains ambiguous. This clonotype originated in a man aged 50 to 69 who received an inactivated influenza vaccine. This sample comprised PBMCs from blood, obtained around 25 months after vaccination. The CDR3 sequence is CASSPEVRRQYF. DNA of the CDR3: TGCGCCAGCAGCCCCGAGGTCAGAAGGCAGTACTTC.